The rows below give T cell receptor beta chains drawn from one sample of a study of OX40 agonist ivuxolimab in advanced cancers. The table came from immunoSEQ multiplex PCR; TCRdb's copy has only in-frame clones and leaves some out. The sample lists about 58,000 clones, about nine tenths occurring once. The specimen comprised CD4+ or CD8+ T cells sorted from blood, sampled in a trial of the OX40 agonist ivuxolimab. These TCRs come from an adult with an advanced solid tumor such as melanoma, head and neck, liver or kidney cancer. CDR3s include the opening cysteine and the closing phenylalanine or tryptophan. A D gene is named only where the DNA matches it firmly. Clone size is stated in some rows and not others, as once, few, many or a class when expanded.

D gene,V gene,J gene,clone size,CDR3 DNA,CDR3 protein
NA,TRBV7-2,TRBJ2-1,NA,TGTGCCAGCAGCTTAGCGGGAGGGGGGTACTACAATGAGCAGTTCTTC,CASSLAGGGYYNEQFF
NA,TRBV6-4,TRBJ2-1,NA,TGTGCCAGCAGCCAAGGACCCAATGGGGAGCAGTTCTTC,CASSQGPNGEQFF
NA,TRBV7-9,TRBJ1-2,few,TGTGCCAGCAGCTTAGAATACGGCTACACCTTC,CASSLEYGYTF
NA,TRBV7-9,TRBJ1-1,NA,TGTGCCAGCAGCTTAGAGGGACTGGTCACTGAAGCTTTCTTT,CASSLEGLVTEAFF
NA,TRBV30,TRBJ2-7,NA,TGTGCTTGTTACAGGGTGGGTCCCTACGAGCAGTACTTC,CACYRVGPYEQYF
TRBD1,TRBV4-2,TRBJ1-6,few,TGTGCCAGCAGCCAAGAGTTGGGACAGGGAGGTTCACCCCTCCACTTT,CASSQELGQGGSPLHF
NA,TRBV18,TRBJ1-3,NA,TGTGCCAGCTCCCGAGGGGAGGATGGAAACACCATATATTTT,CASSRGEDGNTIYF
NA,TRBV28,TRBJ1-6,NA,TGTGCCAGCAGTTTCGTCCAAGGTCGTAATTCACCCCTCCACTTT,CASSFVQGRNSPLHF
NA,TRBV10-1,TRBJ1-6,few,TGCGCCAGCAGTGAATCCACAGGTCAGGATTCACCCCTCCACTTT,CASSESTGQDSPLHF
NA,TRBV28,TRBJ1-4,NA,TGTGCCAGCAGTTTCCTAGGGCCAAAGGGGAGTGAAAAACTGTTTTTT,CASSFLGPKGSEKLFF
NA,TRBV6-6,TRBJ2-1,NA,TGTGCCAGCAGTTACTCAGTCTACAATGAGCAGTTCTTC,CASSYSVYNEQFF
TRBD1,TRBV28,TRBJ1-4,NA,TGTGCCAGCAGGAACGACAGGGCCCGGGAAAAACTGTTTTTT,CASRNDRAREKLFF
NA,TRBV19,TRBJ2-2,NA,TGTGCCAGTAGTATACTCGGGACACCCAACACCGGGGAGCTGTTTTTT,CASSILGTPNTGELFF
NA,TRBV28,TRBJ1-4,NA,TGTGCCAGCAGTTCTTTTCTTAATGAAAAACTGTTTTTT,CASSSFLNEKLFF
NA,TRBV14,TRBJ1-1,NA,TGTGCCAGCAGCCTATATCCATGGGTACAAACTTTCTTT,CASSLYPWVQTFF
TRBD2,TRBV18,TRBJ2-5,once,TGTGCCAGCTCACCACGGGGACTAGCGGGGGAGACCCAGTACTTC,CASSPRGLAGETQYF
NA,TRBV29-1,TRBJ2-1,NA,TGCAGCGTTAAGAGGGCTAGGGGGGCTAGTGAGCAGTTCTTC,CSVKRARGASEQFF
TRBD2,TRBV6-1,TRBJ2-5,NA,TGTGCCAGCAGTAAGACTAGCTCGGAGACCCAGTACTTC,CASSKTSSETQYF
TRBD1,TRBV19,TRBJ1-2,NA,TGTGCCAGTAGTCTTGGACAGGGGCGGGCGTATGGCTACACCTTC,CASSLGQGRAYGYTF
TRBD2,TRBV5-4,TRBJ2-1,NA,TGTGCCAGCAGCACTAATAGCGGGAGAGCTTACAATGAGCAGTTCTTC,CASSTNSGRAYNEQFF
NA,TRBV6-1,TRBJ1-1,once,TGTGCCAGCGGGACGACGTTATATGAAGCTTTCTTT,CASGTTLYEAFF
NA,TRBV7-2,TRBJ2-1,NA,TGTGCCAGCAGCTTATGGGGGGGCAGCTCCTACAATGAGCAGTTCTTC,CASSLWGGSSYNEQFF
TRBD1,TRBV5-1,TRBJ1-4,NA,TGCGCCAGCAGCCGAACAGGACAGGCAAGTGAAAAACTGTTTTTT,CASSRTGQASEKLFF
TRBD1,TRBV6-1,TRBJ2-7,NA,TGTGCCAGCAGAGCGGGACAGGGGGTGGAAGAGCAGTACTTC,CASRAGQGVEEQYF
NA,TRBV7-8,TRBJ1-4,NA,TGTGCCAGCAGCTCCAAAAAGAACAGCCGAAATGAAAAACTGTTTTTT,CASSSKKNSRNEKLFF
NA,TRBV5-4,TRBJ2-4,NA,TGTGCCAGCAGCCCTATACCTGGGTCCAGGGCCAAAAACATTCAGTACTTC,CASSPIPGSRAKNIQYF
TRBD2,TRBV4-1,TRBJ2-5,NA,TGCGCCAGCAGCCATTCTAGCGGGGGGCTTCAAGAGACCCAGTACTTC,CASSHSSGGLQETQYF
NA,TRBV6-1,TRBJ1-1,NA,TGTGCCAGCAGTGATCCCCGGGTGGATATGAACACTGAAGCTTTCTTT,CASSDPRVDMNTEAFF
TRBD1,TRBV7-2,TRBJ2-7,NA,TGTGCCAGCAGCTTAGTCCCGACAGGGTCCTACGAGCAGTACTTC,CASSLVPTGSYEQYF
TRBD1,TRBV7-9,TRBJ1-5,NA,TGTGCCAGCAGCTTCGGACAGGCCAATCAGCCCCAGCATTTT,CASSFGQANQPQHF
NA,TRBV7-8,TRBJ1-2,NA,TGTGCCAGCAGCCCCCAGATTAACTATGGCTACACCTTC,CASSPQINYGYTF
NA,TRBV4-2,TRBJ1-2,NA,TGTGCCAGCAGCCCAACGAGATGGACTACGGACGGCTATGGCTACACCTTC,CASSPTRWTTDGYGYTF
NA,TRBV28,TRBJ2-2,NA,TGTGCCAGCAGTGCCTCCGACACCGGGGAGCTGTTTTTT,CASSASDTGELFF
NA,TRBV2,TRBJ2-7,NA,TGTGCCAGCAGCGCCCTTCTTAGCTCCTACGAGCAGTACTTC,CASSALLSSYEQYF
NA,TRBV7-9,TRBJ1-3,NA,TGTGCCAGCAGCCCCCTTCCCCGGGGATCTGGAAACACCATATATTTT,CASSPLPRGSGNTIYF
NA,TRBV30,TRBJ1-2,NA,TGTGCCTGGAGTGTACTTGATAGGGGGGGCTACACCTTC,CAWSVLDRGGYTF
TRBD2,TRBV4-1,TRBJ2-7,once,TGCGCCAGCAGCCAAGAGCGGGGTAGCGGGTACGAGCAGTACTTC,CASSQERGSGYEQYF
NA,TRBV28,TRBJ2-7,NA,TGTGCCAGCAGCAAATCAGGGGCCTTCTCCTACGAGCAGTACTTC,CASSKSGAFSYEQYF
TRBD1,TRBV6-1,TRBJ1-5,NA,TGTGCCAGCACCAGGACAGGGGAGAATCAGCCCCAGCATTTT,CASTRTGENQPQHF
TRBD2,TRBV7-9,TRBJ2-2,NA,TGTGCCAGCAGCTCCGCTAGCGGACCGAGGGACACCGGGGAGCTGTTTTTT,CASSSASGPRDTGELFF
NA,TRBV7-2,TRBJ1-3,NA,TGTGCCAGCAGCTTAGAGTTAAGGGCCAGCTCTGGAAACACCATATATTTT,CASSLELRASSGNTIYF
NA,TRBV18,TRBJ1-1,NA,TGTGCCAGCTCACCATCAGAACACTTGAACACTGAAGCTTTCTTT,CASSPSEHLNTEAFF
TRBD1,TRBV7-2,TRBJ1-2,NA,TGTGCCAGCAGCTTCTACTTACAGGGGGCCTCTGGCTACACCTTC,CASSFYLQGASGYTF
TRBD1,TRBV18,TRBJ1-1,NA,TGTGCCAGCTCACCGTGGACAGGGAGGAACACTGAAGCTTTCTTT,CASSPWTGRNTEAFF
TRBD1,TRBV19,TRBJ2-7,NA,TGTGCCAGTAGTCCTCGGGACAGCTCCTACGAGCAGTACTTC,CASSPRDSSYEQYF
TRBD2,TRBV19,TRBJ2-7,few,TGTGCCAGTAGTAATCCGGGACTAGCCTACGAGCAGTACTTC,CASSNPGLAYEQYF
TRBD2,TRBV5-1,TRBJ2-3,NA,TGCGCCAGCAGCTTGAGGCCTAGCGGGAGCACAGATACGCAGTATTTT,CASSLRPSGSTDTQYF
NA,TRBV18,TRBJ2-5,NA,TGTGCCAGCTCACCAGGGGGTGGAGAGACCCAGTACTTC,CASSPGGGETQYF
NA,TRBV7-2,TRBJ2-1,once,TGTGCCAGCAGCTTAAGCGTATACAATGAGCAGTTCTTC,CASSLSVYNEQFF
NA,TRBV18,TRBJ2-7,NA,TGTGCCAGCTCAGAGTACGCCGGGGCACTTTCCTACGAGCAGTACTTC,CASSEYAGALSYEQYF